A selection of T cell receptor beta chains follows, all from one sample in a study of CD8 T cells in ankylosing spondylitis. TCRdb re-called the 5' RACE reads with MiXCR, one entry per CDR3 protein. The sample contains fewer than 80,000 distinct CDR3 sequences, about 5.2% of which appear only once. Sequences were obtained from blood, either unsorted or a sorted T cell fraction (not recorded which). The receptors were gathered from a male donor with ankylosing spondylitis or in good health (not recorded which). Each CDR3 is given with its conserved first and last residue. The D gene is left open where the match is weak. Some rows mark clone size as missing; the rest say once, few, many or name a class of expanded clone.

cdr3_aa cdr3_nt v_call d_call clone_size j_call
CASSLVYGGASYNEQFF TGCGCCAGCAGCTTGGTCTACGGGGGGGCCTCCTACAATGAGCAGTTCTTC TRBV5-1 TRBD2 many TRBJ2-1
CASSPTRGIGTDTQYF TGTGCCAGCTCACCCACGAGGGGTATTGGTACAGATACGCAGTATTTT TRBV18 . many TRBJ2-3
CSAPRTSGAYTDTQYF TGCAGTGCACCTCGGACTAGCGGGGCTTACACAGATACGCAGTATTTT TRBV20-1 TRBD2 many TRBJ2-3
CASSLSQGAVNTEAFF TGTGCCAGCAGCTTAAGTCAGGGGGCGGTTAACACTGAAGCTTTCTTT TRBV7-2 TRBD1 many TRBJ1-1
CASRRVLQETQYF TGTGCCAGCAGACGGGTGCTCCAAGAGACCCAGTACTTC TRBV6-9 . many TRBJ2-5
CASSVGVAKNIQYF TGCGCCAGCAGCGTCGGGGTAGCCAAAAACATTCAGTACTTC TRBV5-1 . many TRBJ2-4
CASSASDFVGTDTQYF TGTGCCAGCAGTGCTTCGGACTTCGTGGGCACAGATACGCAGTATTTT TRBV2 . many TRBJ2-3
CAISVSRDSNQPQHF TGTGCCATCAGTGTGAGCAGGGATAGCAATCAGCCCCAGCATTTT TRBV10-3 . many TRBJ1-5
CASSRGRLRTDTQYF TGTGCCAGCTCCCGGGGTCGCCTACGCACAGATACGCAGTATTTT TRBV2 . . TRBJ2-3
CASSLGAPGTYEQYF TGCGCCAGCAGCTTGGGAGCCCCGGGGACCTACGAGCAGTACTTC TRBV5-1 . many TRBJ2-7
CASSLFAGANTEAFF TGCGCCAGCAGCTTGTTCGCAGGGGCTAACACTGAAGCTTTCTTT TRBV5-1 . many TRBJ1-1
CASNQVQTSLTDTQYF TGTGCCAGCAACCAAGTACAGACTAGTTTAACAGATACGCAGTATTTT TRBV7-2 . many TRBJ2-3
CASSHSFSGDTEAFF TGTGCCAGCAGCCACAGCTTCTCAGGGGACACTGAAGCTTTCTTT TRBV3-1 . many TRBJ1-1
CASSLTSSNIQYF TGTGCCAGCAGTTTAACAAGTTCCAACATTCAGTACTTC TRBV12-3/TRBV12-4 . many TRBJ2-4
CASGPRLDEQFF TGTGCTAGTGGTCCCCGACTTGATGAGCAGTTCTTC TRBV12-5 . many TRBJ2-1
CASSFRTGENTEAFF TGTGCCAGCTCATTCCGGACAGGGGAGAACACTGAAGCTTTCTTT TRBV18 TRBD1 many TRBJ1-1
CASSQGRTEAFF TGTGCCAGCAGCCAGGGGAGGACTGAAGCTTTCTTT TRBV3-1 . many TRBJ1-1
CASSLRGQPTGAFF TGTGCCAGCAGCCTCCGGGGACAGCCAACAGGAGCTTTCTTT TRBV3-1 TRBD1 many TRBJ1-1
CASSPSSGVETQYF TGTGCCAGCAGCCCATCTAGCGGGGTAGAGACCCAGTACTTC TRBV7-8 TRBD2 many TRBJ2-5
CASSVSMGGDTQYF TGTGCCAGCAGCGTATCTATGGGCGGGGATACGCAGTATTTT TRBV9 . many TRBJ2-3
CASSPGQSFQETQYF TGTGCCAGCAGCCCGGGACAGAGCTTCCAAGAGACCCAGTACTTC TRBV3-1 TRBD1 many TRBJ2-5
CASSSLDTQYF TGTGCCAGCAGTTCCTTAGATACGCAGTATTTT TRBV27 . many TRBJ2-3
CASSFRQGMGYEQYF TGTGCCAGCAGCTTCCGACAGGGAATGGGCTACGAGCAGTACTTC TRBV5-6 TRBD1 many TRBJ2-7
CAISESGADTQYF TGTGCCATCAGTGAGTCAGGGGCAGATACGCAGTATTTT TRBV10-3 . many TRBJ2-3
CSVDPGLANYGYTF TGCAGCGTAGATCCGGGGCTGGCCAACTATGGCTACACCTTC TRBV29-1 . many TRBJ1-2
CATSRDIGIWQPQHF TGTGCCACCAGCAGAGATATCGGGATTTGGCAGCCCCAGCATTTT TRBV15 . many TRBJ1-5
CASSLGKSLAGAYTDTQYF TGTGCCAGCAGTTTAGGGAAGTCCCTAGCGGGGGCCTACACAGATACGCAGTATTTT TRBV12-3/TRBV12-4 TRBD2 . TRBJ2-3
CASSLSSDAQYF TGTGCCAGCAGCCTATCTAGTGATGCGCAGTATTTT TRBV3-1 . many TRBJ2-3
CASSPGSQLYNEQFF TGTGCCAGCAGTCCAGGGTCCCAGCTATACAATGAGCAGTTCTTC TRBV28 . . TRBJ2-1
CASRAGTLPPQHF TGTGCCAGCAGAGCCGGGACACTCCCGCCCCAGCATTTT TRBV12-3/TRBV12-4 . many TRBJ1-5
CASSTAGTAYEQYF TGTGCCAGCAGTACGGCCGGGACCGCTTACGAGCAGTACTTC TRBV27 . many TRBJ2-7
CASHAGYGLLQFF TGTGCCAGCCACGCGGGGTACGGTCTGTTGCAGTTCTTC TRBV18 . many TRBJ2-1
CSARDRTDPSNEQFF TGCAGTGCTAGAGATCGGACGGACCCCTCCAATGAGCAGTTCTTC TRBV20-1 . many TRBJ2-1